This TCR beta chain was sequenced in a study of technical replicates of blood from a few donors. Germline loops: CDR1 LNHDA, CDR2 SQIVND (reference sequence). This CDR3 spans 12 amino acids. The V gene end was trimmed by 3 bases and the J gene end by 8 bases; junction bases not matched to a gene: 1. The data were produced by immunoSEQ multiplex PCR, yet TCRdb's version contains in-frame clones alone and is incomplete. In the table there are about 80,000 clones, roughly nine tenths of which are singletons. The clonotype originates from a human donor in good health. The specimen was T cells isolated from PBMCs. V gene TRBV19 combines with J gene TRBJ2-1; TRBD2 agrees at 7 bases. In DNA, the CDR3 is TGTGCCAGTAGTATGACTAGCCATGAGCAGTTCTTC. Amino acid sequence: CASSMTSHEQFF.